This T cell receptor beta chain was recovered during a study of cytomegalovirus exposure and HLA in healthy donors. Points from the study as a whole: Differences between HLA loci emerged in a later analysis of TCR association rates, with DRB1 most and HLA-C fewest. Analyses of presence/absence relied on an assumption of roughly uniform sequencing depth across donors. In a later analysis, a missense DCLRE1C variant was linked to TCR beta V- and J-gene trimming. Reportedly, fewer N-insertions than the approximately 680-donor mean appeared in an Asian-associated ancestry cluster in a later analysis.

Primers: 60 Vbeta forward and 13 Jbeta reverse. The method was immunoSEQ multiplex PCR; TCRdb's version includes in-frame clones alone and lacks a portion of them. The listing contains some 130,000 clones. Germline V CDR1 and CDR2: SGDLS, YYNGEE. The CDR3 covers 15 residues. The ends were cut back, 2 bases at V and 0 bases at J, with 9 bases in the middle. Notes on this clone: What it binds is not known.

V and J are TRBV9 and TRBJ1-3; D is ambiguous. This TCR was sampled from a woman between 35 and 50 years old in good health and CMV-seronegative. Sequencing input: PBMCs. CDR3 sequence reads: CASSVDMISGNTIYF. DNA for the CDR3: TGTGCCAGCAGCGTCGACATGATCTCTGGAAACACCATATATTTT. Full variable domain (remainder filled in from reference TRBV9 and TRBJ1-3): DSGVTQTPKHLITATGQRVTLRCSPRSGDLSVYWYQQSLDQGLQFLIQYYNGEERAKGNILERFSAQQFPDLHSELNLSSLELGDSALYFCASSVDMISGNTIYFGEGSWLTVV.